The clone carrying this T cell receptor (beta chain) was counted only a few times. Its antigen is still unknown. The CDR3 spans 16 residues. The V gene end was trimmed by 6 bases and the J gene end by 2 bases; junction bases not matched to a gene: 7. Germline CDR1 reads SGHTA; CDR2 reads FQGNSA. The sample belongs to a study of blood T cells in healthy people across ages. Whole-study findings and limits: TCR beta diversity correlated strongly with naive T cell percentage.

A sample-barcoded 5' primer and a J-beta primer mix were used in a second PCR of about 6 to 11 cycles. The template-switch adaptor was a 5' adaptor with 12 random nucleotides. It tagged each cDNA molecule. TCRdb reprocessed the 5' RACE reads with MiXCR, giving one entry per CDR3 protein. The sample shows about 540,000 distinct CDR3 sequences, 24% of them seen only once. The authors drew around 9.3 milliliters of peripheral blood from each donor. These data also formed part of another study, on T cells of mothers and their children.

The sequence was collected from a boy aged 5-17 years in good health. The sample consisted of blood. The chain uses TRBV7-2 and TRBJ2-5; TRBD2 agrees at 12 bases. Written as DNA, the CDR3 is TGTGCCAGCAGGGTACTAGCGGGGGGTCCACAAGAGACCCAGTACTTC. Protein: CASRVLAGGPQETQYF.